Each of the 23 T cell receptor beta chains below was sequenced from the same sample in a study of a mutant IDH1 vaccine in newly diagnosed glioma. The time point denotes: week 47, end of study. All doses held 300 ug of mutant IDH1 20-mer peptide, with topical imiquimod. The antigens of these receptors remain unknown. TCRdb keeps only in-frame clones here, not all; method: immunoSEQ multiplex PCR. The sample has tens of thousands of clones, less than 80% seen once; the top ten hold roughly 5.6%. The sequencing used PBMCs, collected from a glioma patient whose treatment included an IDH1 peptide vaccine. These receptors were collected from a man between 45 and 60 years old with glioma.

Only one count was recorded for this clone. This chain uses TRBV5-6 with TRBJ2-7, with 7 bases fitting TRBD1. There are 16 residues in the CDR3. CDR1 is SGHDT, CDR2 YYEEEE, per germline. V gave up 7 bases and J gave up 5 bases; unmatched junction bases: 18. This CDR3 is CASAPRRPGGYHEQYF. The CDR3 DNA is TGTGCCAGCGCCCCGAGGCGGCCAGGGGGTTACCACGAGCAGTACTTC.

The chain links TRBV4-1 to TRBJ1-2; weak D call: TRBD1 (5 bases). V was shortened by 4 bases and J by 2 bases, with 11 bases between the two germline ends. The CDR3 covers 14 residues. Looked up from germline, CDR1 is MGHRA and CDR2 is YSYEKL. In nucleotides, the CDR3 is TGCGCCAGCAGCCGAACCAGGGAAAACTATGGCTACACCTTC. Its protein product is CASSRTRENYGYTF.

This rearrangement joins TRBV13 to TRBJ1-4, with D maybe TRBD1 (5 bases). The germline V and J ends were trimmed by 0 bases and 6 bases, with 5 bases remaining between them. Per the germline V gene, CDR1 is PRHDT and CDR2 is FYEKMQ (reference sequence). The CDR3 is 13 residues long. CDR3 sequence reads: CASSLGGDEKLFF. CDR3 sequence (DNA): TGTGCCAGCAGCTTAGGAGGGGATGAAAAACTGTTTTTT. Variable domain in full (rest from reference TRBV13 and TRBJ1-4): AAGVIQSPRHLIKEKRETATLKCYPIPRHDTVYWYQQGPGQDPQFLISFYEKMQSDKGSIPDRFSAQQFSDYHSELNMSSLELGDSALYFCASSLGGDEKLFFGSGTQLSVL.

The chain links TRBV11-1 to TRBJ2-7, with 9 positions matching TRBD2. Germline V gives CDR1 SGHAT, CDR2 FQDESV (reference sequence). V was clipped by 5 bases and J by 5 bases; unmatched bases: 10. This CDR3 is built from 15 residues. The CDR3 coding sequence is TGTGCCAGCAGCGCCCCCGGGCGGGGGGGAAACGAGCAGTACTTC. Protein sequence: CASSAPGRGGNEQYF.

This chain's CDR3 is CASSLEQGSISPLHF. The CDR3 DNA is TGCGCCAGCAGCTTGGAGCAGGGGAGCATTTCACCCCTCCACTTT. The rearrangement joins TRBV5-1 to TRBJ1-6, with D possibly matching TRBD1 (6 bases). The CDR3 covers 15 residues. Trimming removed 0 bases at V and 9 bases at J, with 13 bases between. CDR1 and CDR2 from the germline V gene are SGHRS and YFSETQ.

This clone was counted a single time. The chain has TRBV29-1 and TRBJ1-2, with 7 bases identical to TRBD1. Per the germline V gene, CDR1 is SQVTM and CDR2 is ANQGSEA. Losses at the gene ends were 7 bases for V and 3 bases for J; bases not matched to a gene: 8. The CDR3 runs 13 residues. For the CDR3, the DNA is TGCAGCGCCCCGACAGGGTCGGACTATGGCTACACCTTC. Translated, it gives CSAPTGSDYGYTF.

The chain employs TRBV29-1 and TRBJ2-7; D is tentatively TRBD1 or TRBD2 (7 bases each). Trimming left V 1 base short and J 2 bases short, with 15 bases between. Germline V lookup: CDR1 SQVTM, CDR2 ANQGSEA. The CDR3 extends over 15 amino acids. CDR3 DNA: TGCAGCGTTGAAGGGGGAGGGAGGGGGCCCTACGAGCAGTACTTC. It yields the protein CSVEGGGRGPYEQYF.

This clone occurred a few times. The V call is TRBV5-1, the J call TRBJ1-3; D is unresolved. The ends were cut back, 2 bases at V and 4 bases at J, with 1 base in the middle. The CDR3 sequence is 11 residues long. Germline V CDR1 and CDR2: SGHRS, YFSETQ. CDR3 loop: CASSFGNTIYF. The DNA for the CDR3 is TGCGCCAGCAGCTTCGGAAACACCATATATTTT.

The table lists this clone with a count of one. The V gene is TRBV6-1, the J gene TRBJ2-1, with 8 bases that match TRBD1. Germline lookup yields CDR1 MNHNS and CDR2 SASEGT. This CDR3 contains 14 residues. The V gene end was trimmed by 7 bases and the J gene end by 3 bases; junction bases not matched to a gene: 5. The CDR3 spells CASTTTGVYNEQFF. DNA of the CDR3: TGTGCCAGCACCACGACAGGGGTCTACAATGAGCAGTTCTTC.

This clone appeared once. The rearrangement joins TRBV30 to TRBJ2-7, with a possible D match to TRBD1 (6 bases). Germline V gives CDR1 GTSNPN, CDR2 SVGIG (reference sequence). V was pared by 4 bases and J by 4 bases, with 14 bases between. The CDR3 loop spans 13 amino acids. DNA for the CDR3: TGTGCCTGGACCCCGGGACATTCGTACGAGCAGTACTTC. Encoded protein: CAWTPGHSYEQYF.

V usage is TRBV6-5 and J usage is TRBJ2-3, with D unresolved. The V and J ends lost 5 bases and 0 bases respectively, with 12 bases between them. This CDR3 region has 15 residues. Germline lookup yields CDR1 MNHEY and CDR2 SVGAGI. The CDR3 here is CASSLGTPSTDTQYF. The CDR3 DNA reads as TGTGCCAGCAGTCTTGGTACACCTAGCACAGATACGCAGTATTTT.

This clone is categorized as medium-sized. This chain uses TRBV5-6 with TRBJ1-2; 7 nucleotides agree with TRBD1. Trimming at V came to 4 bases and at J to 4 bases, leaving 4 bases not matched to a gene. The CDR3 is made up of 13 amino acids. Germline V gives CDR1 SGHDT, CDR2 YYEEEE. CDR3 in amino acids: CASSPGQLYGYTF. In nucleotides, the CDR3 is TGTGCCAGCAGCCCGGGACAGCTCTATGGCTACACCTTC.

The chain couples TRBV30 to TRBJ2-3; 8 bases align to TRBD2. V dropped 2 bases and J dropped 2; count of bases not matched to a gene: 6. CDR3 size: 15 residues. Germline-derived CDR1 and CDR2 are GTSNPN and SVGIG (reference sequence). CDR3 region: CAWSTRSGVTDTQYF. The DNA for the CDR3 is TGTGCCTGGAGTACTCGTAGCGGGGTCACAGATACGCAGTATTTT.

The CDR3 loop is CASRKQGGYGYTF. The CDR3, as DNA: TGTGCCAGCAGAAAGCAGGGGGGGTATGGCTACACCTTC. The chain uses TRBV6-5 and TRBJ1-2; TRBD1 aligns across 7 bases. The junction had 6 bases not matched to a gene; V was cut back by 6 bases and J by 5 bases. The germline V gene encodes CDR1 MNHEY and CDR2 SVGAGI. The length of the CDR3 is 13 residues.

This clone was detected only a few times. V gene TRBV10-3 combines with J gene TRBJ2-1; 7 bases match TRBD2. This CDR3 region has 14 residues. Unmatched junction bases numbered 5, after V lost 3 bases and J lost 6 bases. CDR1 ENHRY and CDR2 SYGVKD come from the germline V gene. The CDR3 DNA reads as TGTGCCATCAGTGACAGGGCTAGCGGCAATGAGCAGTTCTTC. The encoded protein is CAISDRASGNEQFF.

The V call is TRBV2, the J call TRBJ2-1; 7 bases are shared with TRBD1. With V trimmed by 7 bases and J by 4 bases, 4 bases remained unmatched. The CDR3 covers 13 residues. From germline, CDR1 is SNHLY and CDR2 FYNNEI. CDR3 nucleotide sequence: TGTGCCAGCATTATGACAGGGTACAATGAGCAGTTCTTC. This codes for CASIMTGYNEQFF.

The V call is TRBV2, the J call TRBJ1-4, with D maybe TRBD1 (5 bases). Trimming shortened V by 7 bases and J by 2 bases, and 14 bases separated the two germline ends. Germline CDR1 is SNHLY and CDR2 is FYNNEI. The CDR3 totals 15 residues. The chain's CDR3 is CASTQNGGTNEKLFF. In nucleotides, the CDR3 is TGTGCCAGCACTCAAAACGGGGGGACTAATGAAAAACTGTTTTTT.

The rearrangement links TRBV5-6 to TRBJ1-4, with TRBD1 as a possible D gene (5 bases). The germline gives CDR1 SGHDT, CDR2 YYEEEE. Trimming pared 3 bases from V and 12 bases from J, leaving 24 bases between. The CDR3 has 16 amino acids. This chain's CDR3 is CASSSSSPRMRGELFF. The CDR3 DNA is TGTGCCAGCAGCTCGAGTTCTCCGAGAATGAGGGGCGAACTGTTTTTT.

The chain employs TRBV14 and TRBJ2-7, with D hard to call. Germline CDR1 reads SGHDN; CDR2 reads FVKESK. The CDR3 is 13 amino acids. Trimming removed 3 bases from V and 0 bases from J, with 6 bases in between. CDR3 sequence: CASSQGNSYEQYF. The CDR3 DNA sequence: TGTGCCAGCAGCCAGGGCAACTCCTACGAGCAGTACTTC.

This clone was counted only a few times. V and J are TRBV9 and TRBJ1-1; 10 nucleotides align to TRBD1. V shed 4 bases and J 4 bases; nucleotides not matched to a gene: 1. The CDR3 totals 13 residues. CDR1 SGDLS and CDR2 YYNGEE come from the germline V gene. CDR3 loop: CASSRTGGTEAFF. CDR3 bases: TGTGCCAGCAGCAGGACAGGGGGCACTGAAGCTTTCTTT.

This clone appeared once. The genes are TRBV4-1 and TRBJ1-2, with 7 bases matching TRBD1. The CDR3 is 15 residues long. Per the germline V gene, CDR1 is MGHRA and CDR2 is YSYEKL. J lost 4 bases, V lost 4 bases, and 9 bases had no gene match. In nucleotides, the CDR3 is TGCGCCAGCAGCCGCGGACAGGAAAAAGCCTATGGCTACACCTTC. Translation: CASSRGQEKAYGYTF.

This clone was counted ten times or more. The chain couples TRBV7-9 to TRBJ2-7; no firm D call. There are 12 residues in the CDR3. The germline CDR1 and CDR2 sequences are SEHNR and FQNEAQ (reference sequence). Trimming pared 5 bases from V and 6 bases from J, leaving 11 bases between. The CDR3 DNA sequence: TGTGCCAGCAGCCGCTCCGTAATCGAGCAGTACTTC. This gives the protein CASSRSVIEQYF. The full variable domain, its missing parts supplied by reference TRBV7-9 and TRBJ2-7, is DTGVSQNPRHKITKRGQNVTFRCDPISEHNRLYWYRQTLGQGPEFLTYFQNEAQLEKSRLLSDRFSAERPKGSFSTLEIQRTEQGDSAMYLCASSRSVIEQYFGPGTRLTVT.

As concerns this clone: The junction differs from germline at one of its ends, possibly a read error. The V and J genes are TRBV7-2 and TRBJ2-2, with a tentative D call TRBD1 (6 bases). The CDR3 extends over 13 amino acids. CDR1 is SGHTA and CDR2 is FQGNSA in the germline V gene. The CDR3 region is CANSFRGTGELFF. The DNA of the CDR3 is TGTGCCAACAGCTTCAGGGGAACCGGGGAGCTGTTTTTT. Looking up the rest from reference TRBV7-2 and TRBJ2-2 gives the full variable domain: GAGVSQSPSNKVTEKGKDVELRCDPISGHTALYWYRQSLGQGLEFLIYFQGNSAPDKSGLPSDRFSAERTGGSVSTLTIQRTQQEDSAVYLCANSFRGTGELFFGEGSRLTVL.